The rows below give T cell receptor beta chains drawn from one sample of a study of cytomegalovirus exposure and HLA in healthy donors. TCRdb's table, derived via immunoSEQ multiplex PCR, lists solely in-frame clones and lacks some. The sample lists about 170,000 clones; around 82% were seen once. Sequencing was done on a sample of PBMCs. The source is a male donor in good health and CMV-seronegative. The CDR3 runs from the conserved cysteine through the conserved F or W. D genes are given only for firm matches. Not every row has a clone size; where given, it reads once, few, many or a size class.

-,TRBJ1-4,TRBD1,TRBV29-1,CSAEPLQGAYEKLFF,TGCAGCGCCGAACCTTTACAGGGGGCTTATGAAAAACTGTTTTTT
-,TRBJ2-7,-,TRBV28,CASSNLRDTSEGF,TGTGCCAGCAGTAACCTCCGGGACACCAGCGAGGGATTC
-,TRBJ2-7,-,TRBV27,CASSLSENYEQYF,TGTGCCAGCAGTTTATCGGAGAACTACGAGCAGTACTTC
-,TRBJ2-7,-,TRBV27,CASSSNRESYEQYF,TGTGCCAGCAGTTCGAACAGGGAGTCCTACGAGCAGTACTTC
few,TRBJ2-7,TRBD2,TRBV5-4,CASSQASGQTGEQYF,TGTGCCAGCAGCCAGGCTAGCGGGCAGACGGGGGAGCAGTACTTC
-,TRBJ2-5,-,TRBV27,CASSLREPPQGTQYF,TGTGCCAGCAGTCTCCGGGAACCCCCACAGGGGACCCAGTACTTC
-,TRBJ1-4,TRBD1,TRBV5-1,CASSMGQGDEKLFF,TGCGCCAGCAGCATGGGACAGGGCGACGAAAAACTGTTTTTT
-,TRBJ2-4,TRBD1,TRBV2,CASRGFSRGLKNIQYF,TGTGCCAGCAGAGGGTTCAGCAGGGGGCTCAAAAACATTCAGTACTTC
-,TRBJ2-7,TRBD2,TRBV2,CATLPSGGLYEQYF,TGTGCCACCCTACCAAGCGGGGGGCTCTACGAGCAGTACTTC
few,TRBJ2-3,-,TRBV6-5,CASSYSVAPRTDTQYF,TGTGCCAGCAGTTACTCCGTAGCGCCTAGGACAGATACGCAGTATTTT
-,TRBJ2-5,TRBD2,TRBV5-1,CASSQGLAGGETQYF,TGCGCCAGCAGCCAGGGACTAGCGGGAGGGGAGACCCAGTACTTC
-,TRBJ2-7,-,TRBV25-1,CASSPDTGFPEQYF,TGTGCCAGCAGTCCCGATACAGGGTTCCCCGAGCAGTACTTC
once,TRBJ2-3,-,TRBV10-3,CAIRGDAGAGTQYF,TGTGCCATCAGGGGGGACGCGGGGGCGGGTACGCAGTATTTT
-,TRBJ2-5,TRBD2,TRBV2,CASSLGLAGRETQYF,TGTGCCAGCAGTCTAGGACTAGCGGGAAGGGAGACCCAGTACTTC
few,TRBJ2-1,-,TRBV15,CATSRRGPPPYNEQFF,TGTGCCACCAGCAGAAGGGGCCCCCCTCCCTACAATGAGCAGTTCTTC
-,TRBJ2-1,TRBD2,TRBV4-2,CASSQDVAGGYNEQFF,TGTGCCAGCAGCCAAGATGTGGCGGGAGGGTACAATGAGCAGTTCTTC
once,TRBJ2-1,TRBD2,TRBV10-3,CAISESVTSGRGEQFF,TGTGCCATCAGTGAGTCGGTGACTAGCGGGAGGGGTGAGCAGTTCTTC
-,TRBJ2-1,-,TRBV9,CASSVPDSNEQFF,TGTGCCAGCAGCGTCCCGGACAGCAATGAGCAGTTCTTC
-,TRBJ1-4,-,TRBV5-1,CASSSVGGDTNEKLFF,TGCGCCAGCAGCTCGGTTGGTGGAGATACTAATGAAAAACTGTTTTTT
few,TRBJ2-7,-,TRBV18,CASSPSAGYEQYF,TGTGCCAGCTCACCATCCGCGGGCTACGAGCAGTACTTC
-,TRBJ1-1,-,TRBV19,CASTGYTEAFF,TGTGCCAGTACAGGGTACACTGAAGCTTTCTTT
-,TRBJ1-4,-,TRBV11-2,CASSFYRALNEKLFF,TGTGCCAGCAGCTTTTACAGGGCCCTTAATGAAAAACTGTTTTTT
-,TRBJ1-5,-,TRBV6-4,CASSFLSVGRQPQHF,TGTGCCAGCAGTTTTCTTTCGGTGGGGCGGCAGCCCCAGCATTTT
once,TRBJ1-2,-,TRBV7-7,CASTLTRQKGYTF,TGTGCCAGCACTCTCACGAGACAGAAGGGCTACACCTTC
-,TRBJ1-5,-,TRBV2,CASRTFINQPQHF,TGTGCCAGCCGGACTTTCATCAATCAGCCCCAGCATTTT
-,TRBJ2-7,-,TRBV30,CAWRDSYEQYF,TGTGCCTGGAGGGACAGTTACGAGCAGTACTTC
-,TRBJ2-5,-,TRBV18,CASSPGNEADF,TGTGCCAGCTCACCAGGGAACGAAGCGGACTTC
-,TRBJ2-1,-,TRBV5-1,CASSLGAGAGYNEQFF,TGCGCCAGCAGCTTGGGTGCAGGGGCTGGGTACAATGAGCAGTTCTTC
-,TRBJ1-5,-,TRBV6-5,CASSYSALNQPQHF,TGTGCCAGCAGTTACTCAGCGCTCAATCAGCCCCAGCATTTT
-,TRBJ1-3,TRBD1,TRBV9,CASSAKGQGGGGNTIYF,TGTGCCAGCAGCGCGAAAGGACAGGGCGGGGGTGGAAACACCATATATTTT
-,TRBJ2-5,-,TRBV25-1,CASSDRGRETQYF,TGTGCCAGCAGTGACCGGGGAAGGGAGACCCAGTACTTC
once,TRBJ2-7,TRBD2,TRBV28,CATQLLAGGENEQYF,TGTGCCACCCAGCTCCTAGCGGGAGGAGAAAACGAGCAGTACTTC
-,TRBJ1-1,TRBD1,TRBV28,CASSLGDRLNTEAFF,TGTGCCAGCAGTTTAGGGGACAGACTGAACACTGAAGCTTTCTTT
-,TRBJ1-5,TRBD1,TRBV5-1,CASSLDRDYQPQHF,TGCGCCAGCAGCCTCGACAGGGACTATCAGCCCCAGCATTTT
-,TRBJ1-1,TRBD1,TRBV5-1,CARGDRGGDMNTEAFF,TGCGCCAGGGGAGACAGGGGAGGGGACATGAACACTGAAGCTTTCTTT
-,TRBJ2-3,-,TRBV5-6,CASSYYQISLGGSTDTQYF,TGTGCCAGCAGCTATTACCAGATCTCACTTGGGGGGAGCACAGATACGCAGTATTTT
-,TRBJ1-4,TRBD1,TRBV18,CASSPRGTATATNEKLFF,TGTGCCAGCTCACCAAGGGGGACAGCCACCGCAACTAATGAAAAACTGTTTTTT
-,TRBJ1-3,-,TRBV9,CASSPLRAGTKQNTIYF,TGTGCCAGCAGCCCCCTCCGAGCCGGGACAAAACAAAACACCATATATTTT
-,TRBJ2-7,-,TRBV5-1,CASSLVATSSYEQYF,TGCGCCAGCAGCTTGGTAGCGACCTCATCCTACGAGCAGTACTTC
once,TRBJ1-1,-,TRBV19,CASRLRELNTEAFF,TGTGCCAGTAGATTAAGGGAGTTGAACACTGAAGCTTTCTTT
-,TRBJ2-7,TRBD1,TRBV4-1,CASSPGQGRYEQYF,TGCGCCAGCAGCCCGGGACAGGGGCGCTACGAGCAGTACTTC